The 19 T cell receptor beta chains given below trace back to one sample, sequenced in a study of post-analysis software for immune sequencing data. Prepared libraries of TCR beta cDNA carried unique molecular identifiers. MiXCR was run by TCRdb on the PCR reads, yielding one entry per CDR3 protein. The sample yields over 700,000 distinct CDR3 sequences, just under 30% seen once. Their target antigens are unknown. Study-level findings and limits: Patients carried a handful of TRBV segments more frequently than controls did, and TRBV5-6, TRBV5-1 and TRBV20-1 were among them.

Sequencing used blood. The receptors here all came from a girl under 18 with multiple sclerosis.

This clonotype was observed at least ten times. The chain recombines TRBV29-1 with TRBJ2-7; 9 bases are shared with TRBD2. CDR3 length: 14 residues. CDR1 is SQVTM, CDR2 ANQGSEA, per germline. J gave up 2 bases and V 5 bases, and 7 bases lay outside the gene matches. CDR3 amino acids: CSVWREGNPYEQYF. The CDR3 DNA follows: TGCAGCGTTTGGCGGGAGGGCAACCCCTACGAGCAGTACTTC.

This clonotype turned up a few times. The V call is TRBV2, the J call TRBJ1-2; 11 bases are a match to TRBD1. CDR1 and CDR2 (germline): SNHLY, FYNNEI. The CDR3 is made up of 15 amino acids. V shed 6 bases, J shed 4 bases, and the junction held 7 bases outside the gene matches. The CDR3, as DNA: TGTGCCAGCAGCGCCCCGGGACAGGGGGGCTATGGCTACACCTTC. Amino acids: CASSAPGQGGYGYTF.

The gene calls are TRBV10-2 and TRBJ1-1, with 8 bases identical to TRBD1. From germline, CDR1 is WSHSY and CDR2 SAAADI. With 7 bases clipped from V and 6 bases from J, the junction kept 7 bases outside the gene matches. The CDR3 totals 13 residues. The CDR3 sequence: CASKEQGVAEAFF. CDR3 nucleotides: TGCGCCAGCAAAGAACAGGGGGTCGCTGAAGCTTTCTTT.

This clonotype showed up just a few times. V usage is TRBV4-3 and J usage is TRBJ2-7; D unclear. Trimming shortened V by 0 bases and J by 3 bases, and 12 bases separated the two germline ends. From germline, CDR1 is LGHNA and CDR2 YSLEER. This CDR3 comprises 15 residues. The CDR3 sequence: CASSQDRSDVYEQYF. The DNA for the CDR3 is TGCGCCAGCAGCCAAGATAGGTCGGACGTCTACGAGCAGTACTTC.

Comments on this clonotype: Being one base from a much bigger clone, this may be a read error. The rearrangement links TRBV29-1 to TRBJ2-5; D may be TRBD1 or TRBD2 (6 bases each). The J call could be wrong; TRBJ2-7 is a better fit for the DNA end. The CDR3 sequence is 13 residues long. CDR1 is SQVTM and CDR2 is ANQGSEA in the germline V gene. CDR3 region: CSVESQGLDEQYF. The CDR3 region has the DNA TGCAGCGTTGAATCACAGGGACTTGACGAGCAGTACTTC.

The CDR3 protein is CAISEETPNGYTF. The CDR3 DNA sequence: TGTGCCATCAGTGAGGAGACGCCCAATGGCTACACCTTC. This chain joins TRBV10-3 and TRBJ1-2, with D unresolved. Germline lookup yields CDR1 ENHRY and CDR2 SYGVKD. V dropped 2 bases and J dropped 6 bases, with 10 bases sitting between them. The CDR3 totals 13 residues.

This clonotype has more than one count but fewer than ten. The chain has TRBV24-1 and TRBJ1-2; D is unresolved. V dropped 1 base and J dropped 8 bases, with 7 bases sitting between them. The CDR3 loop spans 12 amino acids. Germline CDR1 KGHDR, CDR2 SFDVKD. The CDR3 reads CATSDFRGGYTF. Here the CDR3 DNA reads TGTGCCACCAGTGATTTTCGTGGGGGCTACACCTTC.

The rearrangement joins TRBV6-2 or TRBV6-3 to TRBJ1-5; D is undetermined. V lost 6 bases, J lost 9 bases, and 12 bases lay in between. The CDR3 covers 12 residues. CDR1 and CDR2 from the germline V gene are MNHEY and SVGEGT. The CDR3 loop is CASSPWAGPQHF. CDR3 bases: TGTGCCAGCAGCCCTTGGGCCGGGCCCCAGCATTTT.

There are many counts of this clonotype. The chain employs TRBV7-2 and TRBJ2-3; TRBD2 is a possible D gene (7 bases). The CDR3 loop spans 14 amino acids. Germline V gene data show CDR1 as SGHTA and CDR2 as FQGNSA. V was trimmed by 9 bases and J by 2 bases, leaving 15 bases between them. As DNA, the CDR3 is TGTGCCAGTGGGGGGGGGCCCTCCACAGATACGCAGTATTTT. Translating it yields CASGGGPSTDTQYF.

This clonotype showed up just a few times. The V gene is TRBV18, the J gene TRBJ1-2, with unresolved D. The V gene lost 0 bases and the J gene lost 4 bases, with 9 bases spanning the gap. The CDR3 totals 14 residues. Germline-derived CDR1 and CDR2 are KGHSH and LQKENI. CDR3 coding DNA: TGTGCCAGCTCACCACCGGGCCAACCCTATGGCTACACCTTC. As protein: CASSPPGQPYGYTF.

The rearrangement links TRBV4-1 to TRBJ1-2, with 7 bases lining up with TRBD1. J gave up 0 bases and V 4 bases, and 17 bases lay outside the gene matches. The CDR3 has 19 residues. The germline V gene has CDR1 MGHRA and CDR2 YSYEKL. CDR3 sequence: CASSRIGISEQGTNYGYTF. The CDR3 DNA sequence: TGCGCCAGCAGCCGAATCGGGATATCGGAACAGGGGACTAACTATGGCTACACCTTC.

This clonotype was counted a few times. J is TRBJ2-7 and V is TRBV7-2, with D perhaps TRBD1 or TRBD2 (5 bases each). The V and J ends lost 5 bases and 4 bases respectively, with 18 bases between them. CDR1 and CDR2 (germline): SGHTA, FQGNSA. The CDR3 has 15 amino acids. CDR3 nucleotides: TGTGCCAGCAGCACCAAGGGGATGCCGGGGTACGAGCAGTACTTC. Amino acid sequence: CASSTKGMPGYEQYF.

V and J are TRBV3-1 and TRBJ2-1; 9 bases align to TRBD2. The CDR3 consists of 16 residues. With 1 base clipped from V and 0 bases from J, the junction kept 1 base outside the gene matches. Germline loops: CDR1 LGHDT, CDR2 YNNKEL (reference sequence). The CDR3 reads CASSQVRGGSYNEQFF. CDR3 nucleotides: TGTGCCAGCAGCCAAGTGCGGGGGGGCTCCTACAATGAGCAGTTCTTC.

This sequence joins TRBV28 and TRBJ2-7; 8 bases agree with TRBD1. This CDR3 spans 15 amino acids. The V gene end was trimmed by 7 bases and the J gene end by 2 bases; junction bases not matched to a gene: 10. Per the germline V gene, CDR1 is MDHEN and CDR2 is SYDVKM. CDR3 DNA: TGTGCCAGCACTACAGCGGACAGGGTGGCCTACGAGCAGTACTTC. This translates into CASTTADRVAYEQYF.

V and J are TRBV12-3 or TRBV12-4 and TRBJ1-6, with D possibly being TRBD1 (5 bases). V lost 6 bases, J lost 7 bases, and 13 bases lay in between. This CDR3 has 14 residues. The CDR3 coding sequence is TGTGCCAGCAGGCACACGGGGCTCAATTCACCCCTCCACTTT. It encodes CASRHTGLNSPLHF.

This clonotype was seen a few times. This chain joins TRBV5-6 and TRBJ2-1; tentatively, D is TRBD1 (7 bases). From germline, CDR1 is SGHDT and CDR2 YYEEEE. Trimming took off 6 bases at V and 0 bases at J, with 13 bases between the two ends. The CDR3 length is 15 residues. The CDR3 sequence is CASIRGVGSYNEQFF. The DNA of the CDR3 is TGTGCCAGCATCAGGGGGGTGGGCTCCTACAATGAGCAGTTCTTC. The whole variable domain, filled in from reference TRBV5-6 and TRBJ2-1, reads DAGVTQSPTHLIKTRGQQVTLRCSPKSGHDTVSWYQQALGQGPQFIFQYYEEEERQRGNFPDRFSGHQFPNYSSELNVNALLLGDSALYLCASIRGVGSYNEQFFGPGTRLTVL.

The chain carries TRBV29-1 and TRBJ1-5; 7 nucleotides agree with TRBD1. Germline V lookup: CDR1 SQVTM, CDR2 ANQGSEA. The CDR3 is made up of 11 amino acids. The V and J ends lost 7 bases and 13 bases, in that order; junction bases with no gene match: 10. CDR3 DNA: TGCAGCGCTGCCACAGGGGAGATACAGCATTTT. It is translated as CSAATGEIQHF.

This clonotype was seen a few times. The chain joins TRBV20-1 to TRBJ2-1, with 8 bases identical to TRBD2. The junction had 7 bases not matched to a gene; V was cut back by 0 bases and J by 6 bases. Looked up from germline, CDR1 is DFQATT and CDR2 is SNEGSKA (reference sequence). The CDR3 covers 15 residues. CDR3 sequence reads: CSARDLSGSINEQFF. As DNA, the CDR3 is TGCAGTGCTAGAGATCTGAGCGGGAGTATCAATGAGCAGTTCTTC.

This clonotype was seen a handful of times. V and J are TRBV11-2 and TRBJ1-2; a weak D match, TRBD1 (6 bases). Germline CDR1 is SGHAT and CDR2 is FQNNGV. V was shortened by 2 bases and J by 3 bases, with 13 bases between the two germline ends. CDR3 length: 15 residues. The CDR3 sequence is CASSLTRGADYGYTF. In DNA form, the CDR3 reads TGTGCCAGCAGCTTAACGAGGGGGGCCGACTATGGCTACACCTTC.